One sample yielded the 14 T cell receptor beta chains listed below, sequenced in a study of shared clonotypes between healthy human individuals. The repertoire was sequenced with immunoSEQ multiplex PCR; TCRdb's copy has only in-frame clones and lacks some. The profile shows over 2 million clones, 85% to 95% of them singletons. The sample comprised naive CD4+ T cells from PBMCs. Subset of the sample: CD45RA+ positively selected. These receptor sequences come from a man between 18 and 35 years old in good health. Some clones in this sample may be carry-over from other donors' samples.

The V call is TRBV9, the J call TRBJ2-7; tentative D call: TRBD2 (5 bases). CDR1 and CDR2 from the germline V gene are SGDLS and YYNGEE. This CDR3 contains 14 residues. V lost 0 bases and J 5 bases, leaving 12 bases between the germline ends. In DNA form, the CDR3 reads TGTGCCAGCAGCGTAGGGCTAGCTAAGGACGAGCAGTACTTC. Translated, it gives CASSVGLAKDEQYF.

CDR3 nucleotide sequence: TGTGCCAGCAGCTTTCTTTCCACTGAAGCTTTCTTT. Translated, it gives CASSFLSTEAFF. This sequence joins TRBV7-8 and TRBJ1-1, with D hard to call. The germline CDR1 and CDR2 sequences are SGHVS and FQNEAQ. The CDR3 extends over 12 amino acids. V gave up 3 bases and J gave up 4 bases, with 6 bases separating them.

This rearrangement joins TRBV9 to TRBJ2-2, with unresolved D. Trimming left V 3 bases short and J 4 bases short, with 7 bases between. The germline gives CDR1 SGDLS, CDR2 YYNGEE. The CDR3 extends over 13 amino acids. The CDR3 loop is CASSDPSTGELFF. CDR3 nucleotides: TGTGCCAGCAGCGACCCCAGCACCGGGGAGCTGTTTTTT.

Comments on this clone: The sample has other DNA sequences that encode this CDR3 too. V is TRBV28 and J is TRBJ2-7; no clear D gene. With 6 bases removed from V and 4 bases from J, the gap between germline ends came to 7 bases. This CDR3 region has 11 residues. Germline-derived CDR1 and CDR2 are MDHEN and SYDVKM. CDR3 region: CASRNSYEQYF. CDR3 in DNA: TGTGCCAGCAGGAACTCTTACGAGCAGTACTTC.

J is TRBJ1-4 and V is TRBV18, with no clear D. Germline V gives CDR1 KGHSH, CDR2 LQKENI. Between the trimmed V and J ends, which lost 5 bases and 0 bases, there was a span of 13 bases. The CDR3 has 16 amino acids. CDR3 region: CASSTDLGATNEKLFF. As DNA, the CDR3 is TGTGCCAGCTCAACGGACCTAGGCGCAACTAATGAAAAACTGTTTTTT.

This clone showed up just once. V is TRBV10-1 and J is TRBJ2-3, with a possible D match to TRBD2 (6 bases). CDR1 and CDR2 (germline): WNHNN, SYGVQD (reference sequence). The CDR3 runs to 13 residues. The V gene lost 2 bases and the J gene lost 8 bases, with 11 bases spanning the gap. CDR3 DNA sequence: TGCGCCAGCAGTGAGGCCCCCGGGGGTACGCAGTATTTT. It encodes CASSEAPGGTQYF.

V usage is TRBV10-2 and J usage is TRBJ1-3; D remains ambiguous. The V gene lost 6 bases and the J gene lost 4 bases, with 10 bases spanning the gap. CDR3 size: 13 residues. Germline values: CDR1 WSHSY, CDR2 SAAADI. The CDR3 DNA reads TGCGCCAGCAGCCCGCCAGAAGGAAACACCATATATTTT. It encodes CASSPPEGNTIYF.

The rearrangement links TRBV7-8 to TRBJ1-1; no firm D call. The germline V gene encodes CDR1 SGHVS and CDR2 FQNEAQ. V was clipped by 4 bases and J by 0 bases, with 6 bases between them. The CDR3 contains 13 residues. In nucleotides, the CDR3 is TGTGCCAGCAGCTCCCTGATGAACACTGAAGCTTTCTTT. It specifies CASSSLMNTEAFF.

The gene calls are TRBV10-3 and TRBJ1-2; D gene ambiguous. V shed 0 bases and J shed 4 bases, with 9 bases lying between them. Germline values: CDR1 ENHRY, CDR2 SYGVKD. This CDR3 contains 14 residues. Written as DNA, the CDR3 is TGTGCCATCAGTGAGTCCGGAACAGTCTATGGCTACACCTTC. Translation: CAISESGTVYGYTF.

CDR3 sequence (DNA): TGTGCCAGCAGTTTACGAAGGACTAGCGGGAGAAATGAGCAGTTCTTC. It specifies CASSLRRTSGRNEQFF. The rearrangement uses TRBV27 and TRBJ2-1, with TRBD2 identical over 13 bases. Trimming took 2 bases from V and 7 from J; bases not matched to a gene: 5. Germline CDR1 and CDR2: MNHEY and SMNVEV (reference sequence). The length of the CDR3 is 16 residues.

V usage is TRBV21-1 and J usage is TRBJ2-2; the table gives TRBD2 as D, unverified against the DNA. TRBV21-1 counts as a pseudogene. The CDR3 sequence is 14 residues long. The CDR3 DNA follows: TGTGCCAAAACTAGCGGAGCGAACACCGGGGAGCTGTTTTTT. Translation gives CAKTSGANTGELFF.

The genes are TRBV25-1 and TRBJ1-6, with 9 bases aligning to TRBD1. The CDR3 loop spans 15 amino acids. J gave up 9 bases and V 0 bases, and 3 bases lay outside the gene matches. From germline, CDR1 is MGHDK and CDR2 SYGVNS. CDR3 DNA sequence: TGTGCCAGCAGTGAATACGGGACAGGGAGTTCACCCCTCCACTTT. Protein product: CASSEYGTGSSPLHF.

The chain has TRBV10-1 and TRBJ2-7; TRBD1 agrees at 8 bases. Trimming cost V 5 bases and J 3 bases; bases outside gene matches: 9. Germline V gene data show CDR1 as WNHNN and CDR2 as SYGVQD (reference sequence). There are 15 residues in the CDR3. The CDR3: CASSKAGTGDYEQYF. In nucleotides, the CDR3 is TGCGCCAGCAGTAAGGCCGGGACAGGTGACTACGAGCAGTACTTC.

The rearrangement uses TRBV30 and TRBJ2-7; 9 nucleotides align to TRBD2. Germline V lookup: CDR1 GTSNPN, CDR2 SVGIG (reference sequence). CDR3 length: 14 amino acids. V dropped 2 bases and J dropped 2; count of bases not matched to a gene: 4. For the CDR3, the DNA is TGTGCCTGGAGTCTCAGCGGGGGGACCTACGAGCAGTACTTC. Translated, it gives CAWSLSGGTYEQYF. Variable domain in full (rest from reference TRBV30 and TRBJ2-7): SQTIHQWPATLVQPVGSPLSLECTVEGTSNPNLYWYRQAAGRGLQLLFYSVGIGQISSEVPQNLSASRPQDRQFILSSKKLLLSDSGFYLCAWSLSGGTYEQYFGPGTRLTVT.